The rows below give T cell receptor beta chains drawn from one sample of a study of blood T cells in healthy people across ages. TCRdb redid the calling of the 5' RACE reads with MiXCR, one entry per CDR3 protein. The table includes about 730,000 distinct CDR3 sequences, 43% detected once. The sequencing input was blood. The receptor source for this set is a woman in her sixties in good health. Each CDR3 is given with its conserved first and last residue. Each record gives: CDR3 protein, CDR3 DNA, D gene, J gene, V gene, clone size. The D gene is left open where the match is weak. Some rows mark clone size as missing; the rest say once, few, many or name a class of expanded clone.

CDR3 protein: CSARDLARPLPDTQYF
CDR3 DNA: TGCAGTGCTAGAGATCTGGCTAGACCCCTCCCAGATACGCAGTATTTT
D gene: -
J gene: TRBJ2-3
V gene: TRBV20-1
clone size: -

CDR3 protein: CASRPGDLRNNEQFF
CDR3 DNA: TGTGCCAGCAGACCCGGGGACCTTCGGAACAATGAGCAGTTCTTC
D gene: -
J gene: TRBJ2-1
V gene: TRBV6-6
clone size: many

CDR3 protein: CASSHPTRHNEQFF
CDR3 DNA: TGTGCCAGCAGCCACCCGACTCGTCACAATGAGCAGTTCTTC
D gene: -
J gene: TRBJ2-1
V gene: TRBV13
clone size: once

CDR3 protein: CASSLVGTAPFNEQFF
CDR3 DNA: TGCGCCAGCAGCTTGGTTGGGACAGCGCCCTTCAATGAGCAGTTCTTC
D gene: TRBD1
J gene: TRBJ2-1
V gene: TRBV5-1
clone size: -

CDR3 protein: CASSEAGGGHGTDTQYF
CDR3 DNA: TGTGCCAGCAGTGAAGCGGGAGGAGGGCACGGCACAGATACGCAGTATTTT
D gene: -
J gene: TRBJ2-3
V gene: TRBV6-1
clone size: -

CDR3 protein: CASSDRNSPEQYF
CDR3 DNA: TGTGCCAGCAGTGACCGGAATTCCCCGGAGCAGTACTTC
D gene: -
J gene: TRBJ2-4
V gene: TRBV27
clone size: -

CDR3 protein: CATSREQGAAEAFF
CDR3 DNA: TGTGCCACCAGCCGAGAACAGGGTGCGGCTGAAGCTTTCTTT
D gene: -
J gene: TRBJ1-1
V gene: TRBV15
clone size: -

CDR3 protein: CATSRDQGDSYEQYF
CDR3 DNA: TGTGCCACCAGCAGAGATCAGGGGGACTCCTACGAGCAGTACTTC
D gene: TRBD1
J gene: TRBJ2-7
V gene: TRBV15
clone size: -

CDR3 protein: CASSLAGEAKNIQYF
CDR3 DNA: TGTGCCAGCAGCTTGGCGGGGGAAGCCAAAAACATTCAGTACTTC
D gene: -
J gene: TRBJ2-4
V gene: TRBV5-6
clone size: -

CDR3 protein: CASSFTEDTQYF
CDR3 DNA: TGTGCCAGCAGTTTTACTGAGGATACGCAGTATTTT
D gene: -
J gene: TRBJ2-3
V gene: TRBV6-2/TRBV6-3
clone size: -